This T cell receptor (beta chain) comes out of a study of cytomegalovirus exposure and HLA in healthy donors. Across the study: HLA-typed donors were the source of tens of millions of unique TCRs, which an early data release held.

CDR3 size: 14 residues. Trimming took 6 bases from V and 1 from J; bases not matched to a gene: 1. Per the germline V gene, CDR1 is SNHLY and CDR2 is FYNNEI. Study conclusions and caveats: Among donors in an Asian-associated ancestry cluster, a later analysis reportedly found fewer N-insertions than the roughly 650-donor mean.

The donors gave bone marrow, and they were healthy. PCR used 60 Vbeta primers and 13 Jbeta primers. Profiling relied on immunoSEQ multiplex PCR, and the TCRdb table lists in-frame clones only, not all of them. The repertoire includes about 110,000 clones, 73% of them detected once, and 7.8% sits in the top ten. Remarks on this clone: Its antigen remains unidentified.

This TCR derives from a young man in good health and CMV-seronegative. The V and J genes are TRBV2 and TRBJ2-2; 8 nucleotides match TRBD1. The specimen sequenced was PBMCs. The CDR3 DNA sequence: TGTGCCAGCAGGGACAGGGTGAACACCGGGGAGCTGTTTTTT. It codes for CASRDRVNTGELFF.